This TCR beta chain was identified during a study of blood T cell repertoires in COVID-19. At the level of the study: From the United States, Italy and Spain came samples of acute and convalescent COVID-19. PBMCs, B-cell-depleted T cells, or T cells were the source of the cDNA or gDNA that made up the material.

In the authors' methods: Reference gene primers were amplified, and this amplification served to estimate nucleated cell counts. The assay was immunoSEQ multiplex PCR, and TCRdb's table has in-frame clones only and misses some. The V and J calls and the clone size are those of that table, but D and trimming were determined from the DNA. This table holds 40,000 or so clones, almost 85% found once. On this clone: A read error may produce the germline difference seen at one junction end.

The sequenced material came from peripheral blood. The TCR was taken from a human donor in a cohort sampled during active COVID-19.

CDR3 residues: CASSVGGGGETRYF. CDR3 coding DNA: TGTGCCAGCAGCGTAGGGGGAGGTGGGGAGACCCGGTACTTC. V and J are TRBV9 and TRBJ2-5; a possible D gene is TRBD2 (6 bases). Germline CDR1 is SGDLS and CDR2 is YYNGEE. The CDR3 has 14 residues. Using reference TRBV9 and TRBJ2-5 for the parts outside the CDR3, the full variable domain is DSGVTQTPKHLITATGQRVTLRCSPRSGDLSVYWYQQSLDQGLQFLIQYYNGEERAKGNILERFSAQQFPDLHSELNLSSLELGDSALYFCASSVGGGGETRYFGPGTRLLVL.